These 28 T cell receptor beta chains were all obtained from the same sample, sequenced in a study of blood T cell repertoires in COVID-19. Produced via immunoSEQ multiplex PCR; TCRdb's table is partial and in-frame only. Of some 170,000 clones listed, more than 75% are singletons. The material sequenced was PBMCs or T cells enriched from blood (not recorded which). Source of these receptors: a human donor with acute COVID-19. The donor label of this sample is uncertain.

In this sample, this clone turned up once. This chain links TRBV2 with TRBJ2-2, with 9 positions matching TRBD2. CDR1 is SNHLY, CDR2 FYNNEI, per germline. This CDR3 comprises 14 residues. J lost 3 bases, V lost 8 bases, and 4 bases had no gene match. The CDR3, as DNA: TGTGCCAGCGGAGCGGGGGGCTACACCGGGGAGCTGTTTTTT. Translated: CASGAGGYTGELFF. Full variable domain (outside the CDR3, taken from reference TRBV2 and TRBJ2-2): EPEVTQTPSHQVTQMGQEVILRCVPISNHLYFYWYRQILGQKVEFLVSFYNNEISEKSEIFDDQFSVERPDGSNFTLKIRSTKLEDSAMYFCASGAGGYTGELFFGEGSRLTVL.

This chain links TRBV23-1 with TRBJ1-1; TRBD1 matches 7 bases. TRBV23-1 is reported as an ORF; its role is uncertain. V gave up 7 bases and J gave up 7 bases; unmatched junction bases: 6. This CDR3 is 12 amino acids long. CDR3 loop: CASTGTVYEAFF. Written as DNA, the CDR3 is TGCGCCAGCACCGGGACAGTCTATGAAGCTTTCTTT.

The V and J genes are TRBV6-2 or TRBV6-3 and TRBJ2-2; the D is unclear. V dropped 4 bases and J dropped 2 bases, with 8 bases sitting between them. Per the germline V gene, CDR1 is MNHEY and CDR2 is SVGEGT. This CDR3 has 14 amino acids. CDR3 bases: TGTGCCAGCAGTTCCACAAGTAACACCGGGGAGCTGTTTTTT. Amino acid sequence: CASSSTSNTGELFF.

This rearrangement joins TRBV19 to TRBJ1-1; no definite D call. The CDR3 length is 12 residues. V was trimmed by 3 bases and J by 9 bases, leaving 11 bases between them. The germline V gene has CDR1 LNHDA and CDR2 SQIVND (reference sequence). The CDR3 here is CASSIGVEQAFF. As DNA, the CDR3 is TGTGCCAGTAGTATCGGTGTAGAACAAGCTTTCTTT.

This clone was detected only once. The chain employs TRBV5-5 and TRBJ1-1; tentative D call: TRBD1 (6 bases). CDR3 length equals 16 residues. Germline values: CDR1 SGHKS, CDR2 YYEKEE (reference sequence). V gave up 2 bases and J gave up 1 base, with 15 bases separating them. The CDR3 sequence: CASSFSMVGGNTEAFF. Here the CDR3 DNA reads TGTGCCAGCAGCTTTTCCATGGTAGGGGGGAACACTGAAGCTTTCTTT. The variable domain in full, completed from reference TRBV5-5 and TRBJ1-1, reads DAGVTQSPTHLIKTRGQQVTLRCSPISGHKSVSWYQQVLGQGPQFIFQYYEKEERGRGNFPDRFSARQFPNYSSELNVNALLLGDSALYLCASSFSMVGGNTEAFFGQGTRLTVV.

This clone was detected only a few times. V gene TRBV15 combines with J gene TRBJ1-5; D perhaps matches TRBD1 (5 bases). The CDR3 totals 12 residues. With 4 bases removed from V and 7 bases from J, the gap between germline ends came to 8 bases. Germline V gene data show CDR1 as LNHNV and CDR2 as YYDKDF (reference sequence). CDR3 DNA: TGTGCCACCAGCACCAGGGAACAGCCCCAGCATTTT. Amino acids: CATSTREQPQHF.

The chain carries TRBV19 and TRBJ2-2, with a possible D match to TRBD1 (6 bases). The germline CDR1 and CDR2 sequences are LNHDA and SQIVND (reference sequence). The CDR3 contains 14 residues. The V end was cut by 7 bases, the J end by 2 bases, with 11 bases between. CDR3 protein: CASTAGANTGELFF. The CDR3 nucleotides read TGTGCCAGTACGGCAGGGGCCAACACCGGGGAGCTGTTTTTT.

This sequence joins TRBV9 and TRBJ2-1, with TRBD1 identical over 7 bases. Trimming at V came to 4 bases and at J to 4 bases, leaving 8 bases not matched to a gene. This CDR3 has 15 amino acids. CDR1 is SGDLS and CDR2 is YYNGEE in the germline V gene. The CDR3 coding sequence is TGTGCCAGCAGCACCTTAGGGACAGTTTACAATGAGCAGTTCTTC. It codes for CASSTLGTVYNEQFF.

The chain combines TRBV7-9 with TRBJ1-1; D is perhaps TRBD1 (6 bases). This CDR3 contains 14 residues. The V gene lost 1 base and the J gene lost 7 bases, with 13 bases spanning the gap. The germline V gene encodes CDR1 SEHNR and CDR2 FQNEAQ (reference sequence). The CDR3 nucleotides read TGTGCCAGCAGCTTAGACGGGGGGCGCGGTGAAGCTTTCTTT. Amino acids: CASSLDGGRGEAFF.

V gene TRBV19 combines with J gene TRBJ1-5, with TRBD1 as a possible D gene (5 bases). This CDR3 is 14 amino acids long. V dropped 3 bases and J dropped 7 bases, with 13 bases sitting between them. Germline CDR1 and CDR2: LNHDA and SQIVND (reference sequence). The CDR3 DNA follows: TGTGCCAGTAGTATCGACAGAAACCTACAGCCCCAGCATTTT. It translates to CASSIDRNLQPQHF.

This chain connects TRBV5-1 to TRBJ2-3; D not resolved. CDR1 and CDR2 from the germline V gene are SGHRS and YFSETQ. The CDR3 sequence is 13 residues long. Trimming cost V 1 base and J 1 base, with 4 bases left between them. CDR3 in amino acids: CASSLSGTDTQYF. The CDR3 bases are TGCGCCAGCAGCTTGTCAGGCACAGATACGCAGTATTTT. Supplemented by reference TRBV5-1 and TRBJ2-3, the full variable domain reads KAGVTQTPRYLIKTRGQQVTLSCSPISGHRSVSWYQQTPGQGLQFLFEYFSETQRNKGNFPGRFSGRQFSNSRSEMNVSTLELGDSALYLCASSLSGTDTQYFGPGTRLTVL.

The chain employs TRBV19 and TRBJ2-5, with 7 bases aligning to TRBD2. V gave up 4 bases and J gave up 4 bases; unmatched junction bases: 6. The CDR3 is 14 residues long. The germline gives CDR1 LNHDA, CDR2 SQIVND (reference sequence). DNA of the CDR3: TGTGCCAGTAGTAAAGCGGGGCATGGAGAGACCCAGTACTTC. Encoded protein: CASSKAGHGETQYF.

V and J are TRBV11-2 and TRBJ2-5, with 9 bases matching TRBD1. Germline values: CDR1 SGHAT, CDR2 FQNNGV. The CDR3 is 16 amino acids. V shed 5 bases and J 7 bases; nucleotides not matched to a gene: 14. CDR3 bases: TGTGCCAGCAGCCTCTCCCCACAGGGGGCTCTTGGGACCCAGTACTTC. This gives the protein CASSLSPQGALGTQYF.

The chain employs TRBV21-1 and TRBJ2-1; TRBD2, the table's D call, was not compared with the DNA. TRBV21-1 is annotated as a pseudogene. The CDR3 length is 15 residues. CDR3 DNA: TGTGCCAGCAGCACATTGCGGGGGGCCCACAATGAGCAGTTCTTC. This gives the protein CASSTLRGAHNEQFF.

The chain joins TRBV7-9 to TRBJ1-1; 7 bases line up with TRBD1. The ends lost 8 bases at V and 5 bases at J; junction bases unmatched: 11. The CDR3 length is 14 residues. CDR1 is SEHNR and CDR2 is FQNEAQ in the germline V gene (reference sequence). The DNA of the CDR3 is TGTGCCAGCCGTTCGGAGGGGGCGGGTACTGAAGCTTTCTTT. Translating gives CASRSEGAGTEAFF.

The V call is TRBV11-2, the J call TRBJ1-5; D not certain. V gave up 5 bases and J gave up 5 bases, with 13 bases separating them. The germline V gene encodes CDR1 SGHAT and CDR2 FQNNGV. The CDR3 is 14 residues long. Here the CDR3 DNA reads TGTGCCAGCAGCCCCCCCCCAGTTCATCAGCCCCAGCATTTT. Translation: CASSPPPVHQPQHF.

This clone is a singleton in its sample. The chain is built from TRBV6-4 and TRBJ2-7, with 10 bases aligning to TRBD1. The CDR3 has 15 amino acids. V gave up 8 bases and J gave up 2 bases; unmatched junction bases: 9. Germline lookup yields CDR1 MRHNA and CDR2 SNTAGT. CDR3 DNA sequence: TGTGCCAGCCCTACCTACGACAGGGGGCCCTACGAGCAGTACTTC. This translates into CASPTYDRGPYEQYF.

The rearrangement links TRBV5-8 to TRBJ1-2, with a tentative D call TRBD1 (6 bases). The CDR3 consists of 13 residues. Trimming took off 6 bases at V and 7 bases at J, with 16 bases between the two ends. Germline V gene sequence: CDR1 SGHTS, CDR2 YDEGEE. The CDR3 reads CASTTGGGSGYTF. For the CDR3, the DNA is TGTGCCAGCACCACTGGTGGGGGCTCTGGCTACACCTTC.

The chain uses TRBV19 and TRBJ1-3; TRBD1 aligns across 7 bases. CDR3 length equals 16 residues. With 4 bases clipped from V and 1 base from J, the junction kept 7 bases outside the gene matches. Looked up from germline, CDR1 is LNHDA and CDR2 is SQIVND (reference sequence). The CDR3 protein is CASSTQGGGSGNTIYF. The CDR3 DNA follows: TGTGCCAGTAGTACCCAGGGGGGAGGTTCTGGAAACACCATATATTTT.

This clone has a single count. J is TRBJ1-1 and V is TRBV5-4, with 7 bases aligning to TRBD1. The germline CDR1 and CDR2 sequences are SGHNT and YYREEE (reference sequence). The V segment lost 0 bases and the J segment 1 base; nucleotides outside the gene matches: 9. The CDR3 spans 17 residues. Here the CDR3 reads CASSLAARQGSNTEAFF. The DNA of the CDR3 is TGTGCCAGCAGCTTGGCGGCCCGACAGGGTTCGAACACTGAAGCTTTCTTT.

The V and J genes are TRBV30 and TRBJ1-6; D possibly corresponds to TRBD1 (6 bases). The V gene's germline CDR1 is GTSNPN and CDR2 SVGIG (reference sequence). The ends were cut back, 0 bases at V and 7 bases at J, with 22 bases in the middle. The length of the CDR3 is 18 residues. CDR3 amino acids: CAWSVRATGRVLNSPLHF. The CDR3 DNA is TGTGCCTGGAGTGTACGGGCTACAGGGCGGGTTTTAAATTCACCCCTCCACTTT.

The chain recombines TRBV19 with TRBJ1-2, with TRBD1 matching over 10 bases. CDR1 and CDR2 (germline): LNHDA, SQIVND (reference sequence). The CDR3 extends over 15 amino acids. J gave up 4 bases and V 7 bases, and 9 bases lay outside the gene matches. CDR3 residues: CASKRDRGLSYGYTF. DNA of the CDR3: TGTGCCAGTAAAAGGGACAGGGGCTTATCCTATGGCTACACCTTC.

The chain joins TRBV7-6 to TRBJ2-5; 8 nucleotides line up with TRBD2. The germline gives CDR1 SGHVS, CDR2 FNYEAQ. CDR3 length: 16 residues. With 5 bases clipped from V and 2 bases from J, the junction kept 10 bases outside the gene matches. The CDR3 spells CASSPTSSGLQETQYF. DNA for the CDR3: TGTGCCAGCAGCCCCACCTCTAGCGGGTTACAAGAGACCCAGTACTTC.

The chain uses TRBV12-5 and TRBJ2-7; D call uncertain. Germline CDR1 and CDR2: LGHNT and FRNRAP. Between the trimmed V and J ends, which lost 4 bases and 1 base, there was a span of 11 bases. This CDR3 spans 14 amino acids. The CDR3 DNA follows: TGTGCTAGTGGTTCTACGCTGAATTCCTACGAGCAGTACTTC. Translation gives CASGSTLNSYEQYF.

The rearrangement joins TRBV5-4 to TRBJ2-7; 7 nucleotides agree with TRBD1. The CDR3 length is 14 residues. In germline, CDR1 is SGHNT, CDR2 YYREEE (reference sequence). The V segment lost 4 bases and the J segment 3 bases; nucleotides outside the gene matches: 7. The CDR3 region has the DNA TGTGCCAGCAGCACACGACAGGGTCTCTACGAGCAGTACTTC. Translated: CASSTRQGLYEQYF. Using reference TRBV5-4 and TRBJ2-7 for the parts outside the CDR3, the full variable domain is ETGVTQSPTHLIKTRGQQVTLRCSSQSGHNTVSWYQQALGQGPQFIFQYYREEENGRGNFPPRFSGLQFPNYSSELNVNALELDDSALYLCASSTRQGLYEQYFGPGTRLTVT.

The CDR3 nucleotides read TGTGCCAGCAGTTACGCGGTGGGTAATGAGCAGTTCTTC. Amino acids: CASSYAVGNEQFF. The chain links TRBV6-5 to TRBJ2-1, with D unclear. The CDR3 extends over 13 amino acids. CDR1 is MNHEY, CDR2 SVGAGI, per germline. Trimming took off 2 bases at V and 7 bases at J, with 9 bases between the two ends.

This clone was picked up one time. The V and J genes are TRBV19 and TRBJ1-1, with D perhaps matching TRBD1 (5 bases). Trimming cost V 5 bases and J 5 bases, with 12 bases left between them. CDR3 length equals 13 residues. Germline V gene lookup returns CDR1 LNHDA and CDR2 SQIVND (reference sequence). Here the CDR3 DNA reads TGTGCCAGTAGTTCCTCAGGGTGGACTGAAGCTTTCTTT. Its translation is CASSSSGWTEAFF.

The rearrangement uses TRBV21-1 and TRBJ2-3; TRBD1, the table's D call, lacks a check against the DNA. TRBV21-1 is a recognized pseudogene. This CDR3 contains 16 residues. CDR3 nucleotides: TGTGCCAGCAGCCAAAATGAGGGACAGGGGACAGATACGCAGTATTTT. Protein: CASSQNEGQGTDTQYF.